This T cell receptor beta chain stems from a study of early T cells in non-severe SARS-CoV-2 infection. The protocol attached unique molecular identifiers to individual cDNA molecules. TCRdb passed the 5' RACE reads through MiXCR, listing each CDR3 protein once. The sample has about 83,000 distinct CDR3 sequences, over 13% seen once. This clonotype was counted only a few times. The receptor was derived from an adult who was a healthcare worker with PCR-confirmed SARS-CoV-2 infection or an uninfected control (not recorded which). Sequenced input: whole blood.

The CDR3 sequence is CASLDTLGTEAFF. The DNA for the CDR3 is TGCGCCAGCCTCGACACCCTGGGGACTGAAGCTTTCTTT. The rearrangement links TRBV5-1 to TRBJ1-1; D is ambiguous. Trimming took off 7 bases at V and 5 bases at J, with 15 bases between the two ends. Germline CDR1 reads SGHRS; CDR2 reads YFSETQ. This CDR3 region has 13 residues.